One and the same sample provided the 5 T cell receptor beta chains below, sequenced in a study of blood T cell repertoires in COVID-19. The repertoire was sequenced with immunoSEQ multiplex PCR; TCRdb's copy has only in-frame clones and lacks some. The table includes about 170,000 clones, around 85% detected once. The sample was peripheral blood. These receptors all stem from a human donor with acute or convalescent COVID-19. The donor label of this sample is uncertain.

V usage is TRBV29-1 and J usage is TRBJ2-7; tentatively, D is TRBD2 (5 bases). Germline values: CDR1 SQVTM, CDR2 ANQGSEA. V lost 3 bases and J 7 bases, leaving 19 bases between the germline ends. CDR3 size: 14 residues. The CDR3 reads CSVDGGRSFGEQYF. The CDR3 DNA is TGCAGCGTTGATGGAGGCAGGTCTTTTGGGGAGCAGTACTTC.

The rearrangement joins TRBV10-3 to TRBJ2-7; 8 nucleotides agree with TRBD1. Germline-derived CDR1 and CDR2 are ENHRY and SYGVKD. V dropped 2 bases and J dropped 5; count of bases not matched to a gene: 8. The CDR3 totals 15 residues. CDR3 in DNA: TGTGCCATCAGTGAGCATACGGACAGGGCCCACGAGCAGTACTTC. Translated, it gives CAISEHTDRAHEQYF.

CDR3 coding DNA: TGTGCCAGCAGCTTTCGAACGGGGACTGAAGCTTTCTTT. Translating it yields CASSFRTGTEAFF. The rearrangement links TRBV3-1 (or the pseudogene TRBV3-2) to TRBJ1-1; D unclear. The length of the CDR3 is 13 residues. Per germline, CDR1 LGHDT and CDR2 YNNKEL (reference sequence). Trimming took off 5 bases at V and 5 bases at J, with 12 bases between the two ends.

The table lists this clone with a few counts. The gene calls are TRBV7-9 and TRBJ1-5; D call uncertain. The germline V gene encodes CDR1 SEHNR and CDR2 FQNEAQ (reference sequence). Trimming removed 6 bases from V and 5 bases from J, with 8 bases in between. This CDR3 is built from 12 residues. CDR3: CASRREDQPQHF. The DNA of the CDR3 is TGTGCCAGCAGGCGGGAGGATCAGCCCCAGCATTTT.

The chain uses TRBV7-9 and TRBJ2-5; unclear D gene. Germline CDR1 reads SEHNR; CDR2 reads FQNEAQ (reference sequence). This CDR3 spans 13 amino acids. Between the trimmed V and J ends, which lost 4 bases and 4 bases, there was a span of 10 bases. This CDR3 is CASSSTDRETQYF. The CDR3 nucleotides read TGTGCCAGCAGCTCTACAGATCGAGAGACCCAGTACTTC. The whole variable domain, remainder taken from reference TRBV7-9 and TRBJ2-5, is DTGVSQNPRHKITKRGQNVTFRCDPISEHNRLYWYRQTLGQGPEFLTYFQNEAQLEKSRLLSDRFSAERPKGSFSTLEIQRTEQGDSAMYLCASSSTDRETQYFGPGTRLLVL.